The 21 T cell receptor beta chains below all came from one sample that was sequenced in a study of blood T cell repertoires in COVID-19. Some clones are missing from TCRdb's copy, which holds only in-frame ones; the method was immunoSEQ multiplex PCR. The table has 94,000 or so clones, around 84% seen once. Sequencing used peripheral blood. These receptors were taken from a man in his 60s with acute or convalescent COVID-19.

Here the CDR3 reads CASSRQTSGGQETQYF. DNA of the CDR3: TGCGCCAGCAGCCGCCAGACTAGCGGGGGCCAAGAGACCCAGTACTTC. The V and J genes are TRBV4-1 and TRBJ2-5; 12 bases fit TRBD2. Germline CDR1 reads MGHRA; CDR2 reads YSYEKL. V was clipped by 4 bases and J by 1 base; unmatched bases: 4. CDR3 length equals 16 residues.

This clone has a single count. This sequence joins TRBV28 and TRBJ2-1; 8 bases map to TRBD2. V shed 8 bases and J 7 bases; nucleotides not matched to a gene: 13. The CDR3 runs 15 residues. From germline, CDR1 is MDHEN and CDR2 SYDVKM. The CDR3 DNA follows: TGTGCCAGCGGGTCAGCGGGGGCCGGGGGGAATGAGCAGTTCTTC. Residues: CASGSAGAGGNEQFF.

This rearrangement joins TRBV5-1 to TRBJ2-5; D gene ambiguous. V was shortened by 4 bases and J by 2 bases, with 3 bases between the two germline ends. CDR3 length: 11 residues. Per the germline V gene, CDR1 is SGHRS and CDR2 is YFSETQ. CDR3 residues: CASSQQETQYF. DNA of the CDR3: TGCGCCAGCAGCCAACAAGAGACCCAGTACTTC. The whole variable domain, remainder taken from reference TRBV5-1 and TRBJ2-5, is KAGVTQTPRYLIKTRGQQVTLSCSPISGHRSVSWYQQTPGQGLQFLFEYFSETQRNKGNFPGRFSGRQFSNSRSEMNVSTLELGDSALYLCASSQQETQYFGPGTRLLVL.

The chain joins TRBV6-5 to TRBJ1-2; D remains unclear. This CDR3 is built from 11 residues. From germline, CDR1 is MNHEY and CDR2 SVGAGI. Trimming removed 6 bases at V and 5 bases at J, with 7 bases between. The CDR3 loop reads CASRIVYGYTF. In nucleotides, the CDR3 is TGTGCCAGCAGAATAGTTTATGGCTACACCTTC.

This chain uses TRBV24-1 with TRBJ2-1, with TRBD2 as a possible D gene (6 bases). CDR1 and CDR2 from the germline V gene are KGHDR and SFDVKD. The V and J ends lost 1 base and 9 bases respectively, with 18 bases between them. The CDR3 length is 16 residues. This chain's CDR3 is CATSDFWDSPPSEQFF. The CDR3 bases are TGTGCCACCAGTGATTTTTGGGACTCCCCACCGAGTGAGCAGTTCTTC.

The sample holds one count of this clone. CDR3 sequence (DNA): TGTGCCAGCACCCCTTTAGCGGGGGGCCCTGGGGCCAAAAACATTCAGTACTTC. Encoded protein: CASTPLAGGPGAKNIQYF. The chain has TRBV5-8 and TRBJ2-4, with TRBD2 identical over 10 bases. Trimming at V came to 6 bases and at J to 1 base, leaving 13 bases not matched to a gene. Germline loops: CDR1 SGHTS, CDR2 YDEGEE. The length of the CDR3 is 18 residues.

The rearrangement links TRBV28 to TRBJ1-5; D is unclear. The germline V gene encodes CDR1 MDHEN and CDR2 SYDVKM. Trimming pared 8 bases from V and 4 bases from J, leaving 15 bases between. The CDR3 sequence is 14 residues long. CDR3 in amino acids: CASGVLQMNQPQHF. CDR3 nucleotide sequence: TGTGCCAGCGGAGTGTTGCAGATGAATCAGCCCCAGCATTTT.

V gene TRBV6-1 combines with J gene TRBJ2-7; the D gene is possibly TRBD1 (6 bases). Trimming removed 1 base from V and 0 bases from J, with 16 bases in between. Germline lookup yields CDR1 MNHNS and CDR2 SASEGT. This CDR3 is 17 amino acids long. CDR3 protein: CASSEEGTLSGSYEQYV. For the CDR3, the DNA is TGTGCCAGCAGTGAAGAAGGGACACTATCCGGCTCCTACGAGCAGTACGTC.

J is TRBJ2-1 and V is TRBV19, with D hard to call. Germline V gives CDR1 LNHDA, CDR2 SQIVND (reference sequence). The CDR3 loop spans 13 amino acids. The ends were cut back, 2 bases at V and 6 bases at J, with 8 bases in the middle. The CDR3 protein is CASSILGSNEQFF. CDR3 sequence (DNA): TGTGCCAGTAGTATACTAGGCTCCAATGAGCAGTTCTTC.

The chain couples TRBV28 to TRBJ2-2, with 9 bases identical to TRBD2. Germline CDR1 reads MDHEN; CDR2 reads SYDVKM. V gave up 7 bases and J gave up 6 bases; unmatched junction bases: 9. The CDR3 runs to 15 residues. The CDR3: CASIGSGGFAGELFF. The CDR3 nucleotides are TGTGCCAGCATTGGGAGCGGGGGGTTCGCCGGGGAGCTGTTTTTT.

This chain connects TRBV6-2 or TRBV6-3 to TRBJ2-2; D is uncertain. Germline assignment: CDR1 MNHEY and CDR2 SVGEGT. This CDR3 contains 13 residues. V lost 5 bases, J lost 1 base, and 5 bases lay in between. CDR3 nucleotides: TGTGCCAGCAGTGATAGGAACACCGGGGAGCTGTTTTTT. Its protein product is CASSDRNTGELFF.

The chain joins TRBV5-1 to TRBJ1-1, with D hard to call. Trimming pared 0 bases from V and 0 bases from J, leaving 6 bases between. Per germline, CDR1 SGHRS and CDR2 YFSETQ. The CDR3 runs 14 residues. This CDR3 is CASSLEFMNTEAFF. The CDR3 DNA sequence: TGCGCCAGCAGCTTGGAATTTATGAACACTGAAGCTTTCTTT.

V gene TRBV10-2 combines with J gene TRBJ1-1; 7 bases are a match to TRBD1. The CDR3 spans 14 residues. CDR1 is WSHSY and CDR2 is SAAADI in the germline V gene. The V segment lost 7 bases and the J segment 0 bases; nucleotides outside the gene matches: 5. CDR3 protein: CASTAGTVNTEAFF. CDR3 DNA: TGCGCCAGCACTGCCGGGACAGTGAACACTGAAGCTTTCTTT.

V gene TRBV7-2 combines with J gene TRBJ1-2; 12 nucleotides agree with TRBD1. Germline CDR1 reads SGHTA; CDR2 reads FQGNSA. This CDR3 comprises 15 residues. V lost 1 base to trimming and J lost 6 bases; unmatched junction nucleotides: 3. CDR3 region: CASSLEGTGGDGYTF. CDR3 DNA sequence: TGTGCCAGCAGCTTAGAGGGGACAGGGGGCGATGGCTACACCTTC.

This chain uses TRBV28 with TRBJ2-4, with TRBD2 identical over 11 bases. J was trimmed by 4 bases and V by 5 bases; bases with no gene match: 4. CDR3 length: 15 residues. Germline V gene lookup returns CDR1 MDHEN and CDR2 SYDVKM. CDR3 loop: CASSLAGGPKNIQYF. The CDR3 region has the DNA TGTGCCAGCAGTCTAGCGGGGGGTCCTAAAAACATTCAGTACTTC.

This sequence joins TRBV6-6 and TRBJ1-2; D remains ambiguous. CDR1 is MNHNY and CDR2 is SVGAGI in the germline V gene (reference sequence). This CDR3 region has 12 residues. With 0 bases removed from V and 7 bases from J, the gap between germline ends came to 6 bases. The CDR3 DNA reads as TGTGCCAGCAGTTACTCGATGGCTGGCTACACCTTC. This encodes CASSYSMAGYTF.

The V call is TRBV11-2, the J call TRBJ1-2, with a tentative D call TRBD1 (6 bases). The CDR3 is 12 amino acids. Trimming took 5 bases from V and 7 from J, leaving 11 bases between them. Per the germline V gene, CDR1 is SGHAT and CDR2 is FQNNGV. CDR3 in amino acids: CASSNTGSGYTF. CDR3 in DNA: TGTGCCAGCAGCAACACAGGGAGTGGCTACACCTTC. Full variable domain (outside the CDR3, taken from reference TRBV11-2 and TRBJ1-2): EAGVAQSPRYKIIEKRQSVAFWCNPISGHATLYWYQQILGQGPKLLIQFQNNGVVDDSQLPKDRFSAERLKGVDSTLKIQPAKLEDSAVYLCASSNTGSGYTFGSGTRLTVV.

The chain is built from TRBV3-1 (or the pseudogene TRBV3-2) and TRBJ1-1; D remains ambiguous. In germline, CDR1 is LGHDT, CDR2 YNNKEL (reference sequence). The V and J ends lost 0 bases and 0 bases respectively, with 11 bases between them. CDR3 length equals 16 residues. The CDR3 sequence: CASSQEPGRLNTEAFF. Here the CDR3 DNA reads TGTGCCAGCAGCCAAGAGCCTGGCAGATTGAACACTGAAGCTTTCTTT.

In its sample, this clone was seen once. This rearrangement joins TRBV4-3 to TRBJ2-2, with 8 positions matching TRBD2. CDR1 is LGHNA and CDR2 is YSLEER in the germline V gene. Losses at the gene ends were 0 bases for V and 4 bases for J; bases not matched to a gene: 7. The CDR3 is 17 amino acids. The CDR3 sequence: CASSQDNSLAGTGELFF. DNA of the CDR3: TGCGCCAGCAGCCAAGATAATTCGCTAGCGGGCACCGGGGAGCTGTTTTTT.

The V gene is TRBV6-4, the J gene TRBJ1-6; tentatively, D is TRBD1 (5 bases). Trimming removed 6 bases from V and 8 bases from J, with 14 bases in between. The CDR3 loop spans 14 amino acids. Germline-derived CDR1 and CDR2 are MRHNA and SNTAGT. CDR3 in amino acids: CASRREWGDSPLHF. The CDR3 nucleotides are TGTGCCAGCAGACGAGAGTGGGGGGATTCACCCCTCCACTTT.

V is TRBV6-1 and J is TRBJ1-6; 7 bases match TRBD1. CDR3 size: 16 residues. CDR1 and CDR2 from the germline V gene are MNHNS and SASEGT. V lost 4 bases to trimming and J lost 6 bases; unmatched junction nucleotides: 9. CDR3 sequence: CASSAYSGGSNSPLHF. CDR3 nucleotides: TGTGCCAGCAGTGCCTATTCAGGGGGTAGTAATTCACCCCTCCACTTT.